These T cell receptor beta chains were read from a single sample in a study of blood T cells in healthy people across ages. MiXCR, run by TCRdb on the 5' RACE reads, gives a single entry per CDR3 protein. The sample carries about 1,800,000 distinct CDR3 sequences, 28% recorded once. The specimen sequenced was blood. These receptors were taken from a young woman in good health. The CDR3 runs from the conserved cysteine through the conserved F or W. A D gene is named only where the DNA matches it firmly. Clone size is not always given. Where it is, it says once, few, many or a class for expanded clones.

CDR3 protein: CASRTTNLGPSDGYTF
CDR3 DNA: TGTGCCAGCAGGACGACCAATTTGGGGCCAAGCGATGGCTACACCTTC
J gene: TRBJ1-2
V gene: TRBV28
clone size: few
D gene: NA

CDR3 protein: CASSQDAAYPNSPLHF
CDR3 DNA: TGCGCCAGCAGCCAAGATGCGGCGTACCCGAATTCACCCCTCCACTTT
J gene: TRBJ1-6
V gene: TRBV4-1
clone size: NA
D gene: NA

CDR3 protein: CSVVRESFGYTF
CDR3 DNA: TGCAGCGTTGTCAGGGAAAGTTTCGGCTACACCTTC
J gene: TRBJ1-2
V gene: TRBV29-1
clone size: few
D gene: NA

CDR3 protein: CSAREGLRTLQYF
CDR3 DNA: TGCAGTGCTAGAGAGGGCCTGAGGACTTTACAGTACTTC
J gene: TRBJ2-7
V gene: TRBV20-1
clone size: few
D gene: NA

CDR3 protein: CARSQDRGLFDIQYF
CDR3 DNA: TGCGCCCGCAGCCAAGATCGAGGGCTGTTCGACATTCAGTACTTC
J gene: TRBJ2-4
V gene: TRBV4-3
clone size: NA
D gene: NA

CDR3 protein: CSARDPQGRNQPQHF
CDR3 DNA: TGCAGTGCTAGAGACCCACAGGGCCGGAATCAGCCCCAGCATTTT
J gene: TRBJ1-5
V gene: TRBV20-1
clone size: few
D gene: NA

CDR3 protein: CASSQGPAGGYEQYF
CDR3 DNA: TGCGCCAGCAGCCAAGGCCCAGCGGGAGGTTACGAGCAGTACTTC
J gene: TRBJ2-7
V gene: TRBV4-3
clone size: many
D gene: TRBD2

CDR3 protein: CASSQEGRGSGGYTF
CDR3 DNA: TGTGCCAGCAGCCAAGAAGGGCGGGGAAGCGGCGGCTACACCTTC
J gene: TRBJ1-2
V gene: TRBV3-1
clone size: few
D gene: NA

CDR3 protein: CAISEGSAGDNEQFF
CDR3 DNA: TGTGCCATCAGTGAGGGTAGCGCCGGCGACAATGAGCAGTTCTTC
J gene: TRBJ2-1
V gene: TRBV10-3
clone size: NA
D gene: NA

CDR3 protein: CASTEGPTNKQYF
CDR3 DNA: TGTGCCAGCACGGAGGGCCCTACCAATAAGCAGTACTTC
J gene: TRBJ2-7
V gene: TRBV7-2
clone size: few
D gene: NA

CDR3 protein: CSARVGILTDTQYF
CDR3 DNA: TGCAGTGCCAGGGTGGGCATCCTCACAGATACGCAGTATTTT
J gene: TRBJ2-3
V gene: TRBV20-1
clone size: few
D gene: NA

CDR3 protein: CASSEGHRPTEAFF
CDR3 DNA: TGCGCCAGCAGTGAAGGACATCGGCCCACTGAAGCTTTCTTT
J gene: TRBJ1-1
V gene: TRBV10-2
clone size: few
D gene: NA

CDR3 protein: CASSPFRGQGKETQYF
CDR3 DNA: TGTGCCAGCAGCCCCTTTAGGGGACAGGGAAAAGAGACCCAGTACTTC
J gene: TRBJ2-5
V gene: TRBV7-9
clone size: NA
D gene: TRBD1

CDR3 protein: CASSVVRNGEQYF
CDR3 DNA: TGTGCCAGCAGCGTAGTCCGAAATGGCGAGCAGTACTTC
J gene: TRBJ2-7
V gene: TRBV9
clone size: many
D gene: NA

CDR3 protein: CATSDLINTGELFF
CDR3 DNA: TGTGCCACCAGTGATTTGATTAACACCGGGGAGCTGTTTTTT
J gene: TRBJ2-2
V gene: TRBV24-1
clone size: few
D gene: NA

CDR3 protein: CASSSTGPGGYTF
CDR3 DNA: TGTGCCAGCAGTTCGACTGGGCCGGGGGGCTACACCTTC
J gene: TRBJ1-2
V gene: TRBV6-6
clone size: NA
D gene: NA

CDR3 protein: CASSLGLAVGGTQYF
CDR3 DNA: TGTGCCAGCAGCTTAGGACTAGCGGTCGGTGGGACCCAGTACTTC
J gene: TRBJ2-5
V gene: TRBV7-6
clone size: few
D gene: TRBD2

CDR3 protein: CASSRNGWDNSPLHF
CDR3 DNA: TGCGCCAGCAGCCGTAACGGGTGGGATAATTCACCCCTCCACTTT
J gene: TRBJ1-6
V gene: TRBV4-1
clone size: few
D gene: NA

CDR3 protein: CSAKLFTDEQFF
CDR3 DNA: TGCAGTGCTAAACTATTTACCGATGAGCAGTTCTTC
J gene: TRBJ2-1
V gene: TRBV20-1
clone size: NA
D gene: NA

CDR3 protein: CAVSGPRGGEQYF
CDR3 DNA: TGTGCCGTGTCGGGACCCAGGGGAGGCGAGCAGTACTTC
J gene: TRBJ2-7
V gene: TRBV6-2/TRBV6-3
clone size: few
D gene: NA

CDR3 protein: CASSYSGTGHNEQYF
CDR3 DNA: TGTGCCAGCAGTTACTCGGGGACAGGGCACAATGAGCAGTACTTC
J gene: TRBJ2-4
V gene: TRBV6-2/TRBV6-3
clone size: NA
D gene: TRBD1

CDR3 protein: CASSRLAGGGTDMQYF
CDR3 DNA: TGCGCCAGCAGCCGCCTAGCGGGGGGCGGCACAGATATGCAGTATTTT
J gene: TRBJ2-3
V gene: TRBV5-1
clone size: NA
D gene: TRBD2

CDR3 protein: CARSLSGGTTDTQYF
CDR3 DNA: TGTGCCCGCAGCTTAAGCGGGGGTACCACAGATACGCAGTATTTT
J gene: TRBJ2-3
V gene: TRBV7-3
clone size: NA
D gene: TRBD2

CDR3 protein: CSASRNQLDYGYTF
CDR3 DNA: TGCAGTGCTAGCAGGAATCAGCTTGACTATGGCTACACCTTC
J gene: TRBJ1-2
V gene: TRBV20-1
clone size: many
D gene: NA

CDR3 protein: CASSLANGAYSTDTQYF
CDR3 DNA: TGCGCCAGCAGCTTGGCAAATGGAGCCTATAGCACAGATACGCAGTATTTT
J gene: TRBJ2-3
V gene: TRBV5-1
clone size: once
D gene: NA

CDR3 protein: CASRLSSGTEAFF
CDR3 DNA: TGCGCCAGCAGGTTGTCGTCAGGCACTGAAGCTTTCTTT
J gene: TRBJ1-1
V gene: TRBV5-1
clone size: NA
D gene: NA

CDR3 protein: CASSSQAGETQYF
CDR3 DNA: TGTGCCAGCAGTTCCCAGGCTGGAGAGACCCAGTACTTC
J gene: TRBJ2-5
V gene: TRBV12-3/TRBV12-4
clone size: NA
D gene: NA

CDR3 protein: CATSDLPSGGRGTQYF
CDR3 DNA: TGTGCCACCAGTGATCTGCCTAGCGGGGGGCGTGGGACCCAGTACTTC
J gene: TRBJ2-5
V gene: TRBV24-1
clone size: few
D gene: TRBD2

CDR3 protein: CASSFGLGYEQYF
CDR3 DNA: TGTGCCAGCAGCTTTGGACTAGGGTACGAGCAGTACTTC
J gene: TRBJ2-7
V gene: TRBV5-1
clone size: many
D gene: TRBD2

CDR3 protein: CASNWGGTDTQYF
CDR3 DNA: TGTGCCAGCAACTGGGGGGGCACAGATACGCAGTATTTT
J gene: TRBJ2-3
V gene: TRBV7-2
clone size: few
D gene: NA

CDR3 protein: CASSLVGASGKNIQYF
CDR3 DNA: TGCGCCAGCAGCTTAGTGGGGGCAAGTGGCAAAAACATTCAGTACTTC
J gene: TRBJ2-4
V gene: TRBV5-1
clone size: NA
D gene: NA

CDR3 protein: CSARVGRYYEQYF
CDR3 DNA: TGCAGTGCTAGGGTCGGGCGGTACTACGAGCAGTACTTC
J gene: TRBJ2-7
V gene: TRBV20-1
clone size: many
D gene: NA

CDR3 protein: CSASSQGAFTDTQYF
CDR3 DNA: TGCAGTGCTAGTTCACAGGGGGCTTTTACAGATACGCAGTATTTT
J gene: TRBJ2-3
V gene: TRBV20-1
clone size: many
D gene: TRBD1

CDR3 protein: CASSLVQGLNSPLHF
CDR3 DNA: TGTGCCAGCAGTTTAGTACAGGGCCTTAATTCACCCCTCCACTTT
J gene: TRBJ1-6
V gene: TRBV12-3/TRBV12-4
clone size: few
D gene: NA

CDR3 protein: CASSLVPGEYNEQFF
CDR3 DNA: TGTGCCAGCAGCTTAGTCCCAGGGGAGTACAATGAGCAGTTCTTC
J gene: TRBJ2-1
V gene: TRBV7-9
clone size: few
D gene: NA

CDR3 protein: CASSVENGELFF
CDR3 DNA: TGTGCCAGCTCTGTAGAGAACGGGGAGCTGTTTTTT
J gene: TRBJ2-2
V gene: TRBV7-2
clone size: once
D gene: NA

CDR3 protein: CATSDPQANTDTQYF
CDR3 DNA: TGTGCCACCAGTGATCCACAGGCGAACACAGATACGCAGTATTTT
J gene: TRBJ2-3
V gene: TRBV24-1
clone size: NA
D gene: NA

CDR3 protein: CASSLVAEPSTYEQYF
CDR3 DNA: TGTGCCAGCAGCTTAGTAGCGGAGCCGTCCACCTACGAGCAGTACTTC
J gene: TRBJ2-7
V gene: TRBV7-9
clone size: NA
D gene: NA

CDR3 protein: CSASRRGMNTEAFF
CDR3 DNA: TGCAGTGCGAGCCGCAGGGGAATGAACACTGAAGCTTTCTTT
J gene: TRBJ1-1
V gene: TRBV20-1
clone size: NA
D gene: NA

CDR3 protein: CASSLGTGGNEQYF
CDR3 DNA: TGCGCCAGCAGCTTGGGGACGGGCGGGAACGAGCAGTACTTC
J gene: TRBJ2-7
V gene: TRBV5-1
clone size: few
D gene: NA

CDR3 protein: CAIRRRGQANYGYTF
CDR3 DNA: TGTGCGATACGCCGGAGAGGGCAGGCAAACTATGGCTACACCTTC
J gene: TRBJ1-2
V gene: TRBV6-2/TRBV6-3
clone size: few
D gene: NA

CDR3 protein: CASSVDRWETQYF
CDR3 DNA: TGTGCCAGCAGCGTAGACAGGTGGGAGACCCAGTACTTC
J gene: TRBJ2-5
V gene: TRBV11-2
clone size: few
D gene: NA

CDR3 protein: CASRADRANTGELFF
CDR3 DNA: TGTGCCAGCAGGGCGGACAGGGCCAACACCGGGGAGCTGTTTTTT
J gene: TRBJ2-2
V gene: TRBV2
clone size: NA
D gene: TRBD1

CDR3 protein: CASSVDGGVEDEQYF
CDR3 DNA: TGTGCCAGCAGCGTAGACGGGGGTGTTGAGGACGAGCAGTACTTC
J gene: TRBJ2-7
V gene: TRBV9
clone size: few
D gene: NA

CDR3 protein: CASRDRGPGYTF
CDR3 DNA: TGTGCCAGTAGGGACAGGGGACCAGGCTACACCTTC
J gene: TRBJ1-2
V gene: TRBV19
clone size: NA
D gene: TRBD1

CDR3 protein: CAASQASNQPQHF
CDR3 DNA: TGTGCCGCCAGCCAGGCTAGCAATCAGCCCCAGCATTTT
J gene: TRBJ1-5
V gene: TRBV24-1
clone size: few
D gene: NA

CDR3 protein: CASSPRGLSEQYF
CDR3 DNA: TGTGCCAGCAGCCCCCGGGGTTTAAGCGAGCAGTACTTC
J gene: TRBJ2-7
V gene: TRBV7-2
clone size: NA
D gene: NA

CDR3 protein: CASVRTSGSSYEQYF
CDR3 DNA: TGTGCCAGCGTCAGGACTAGCGGCAGCTCCTACGAGCAGTACTTC
J gene: TRBJ2-7
V gene: TRBV6-1
clone size: NA
D gene: TRBD2

CDR3 protein: CASSQANREYNSPLHF
CDR3 DNA: TGCGCCAGCAGCCAGGCCAACAGAGAATATAATTCACCCCTCCACTTT
J gene: TRBJ1-6
V gene: TRBV4-1
clone size: NA
D gene: NA

CDR3 protein: CAIRAGDKRDTQYF
CDR3 DNA: TGTGCCATCAGGGCAGGGGACAAGAGAGATACGCAGTATTTT
J gene: TRBJ2-3
V gene: TRBV10-3
clone size: NA
D gene: NA

CDR3 protein: CASSYTVNTEAFF
CDR3 DNA: TGTGCCAGCAGTTACACGGTGAACACTGAAGCTTTCTTT
J gene: TRBJ1-1
V gene: TRBV6-6
clone size: few
D gene: NA

CDR3 protein: CASSLKGSEAFF
CDR3 DNA: TGCGCCAGCAGCTTAAAAGGGTCTGAAGCTTTCTTT
J gene: TRBJ1-1
V gene: TRBV5-1
clone size: few
D gene: NA

CDR3 protein: CASRVAGVGNEQFF
CDR3 DNA: TGTGCCAGCAGAGTAGCGGGAGTTGGTAATGAGCAGTTCTTC
J gene: TRBJ2-1
V gene: TRBV7-2
clone size: few
D gene: TRBD2

CDR3 protein: CASSTGDSTQYF
CDR3 DNA: TGTGCCAGCAGCACCGGGGATAGTACGCAGTATTTT
J gene: TRBJ2-3
V gene: TRBV5-4
clone size: few
D gene: NA

CDR3 protein: CASEGALAGEQYF
CDR3 DNA: TGTGCCAGCGAAGGGGCACTAGCAGGCGAGCAGTACTTC
J gene: TRBJ2-7
V gene: TRBV2
clone size: NA
D gene: NA

CDR3 protein: CASSQVSGTSVYNEQFF
CDR3 DNA: TGTGCCAGCAGCCAAGTCTCCGGGACTAGCGTCTACAATGAGCAGTTCTTC
J gene: TRBJ2-1
V gene: TRBV14
clone size: few
D gene: TRBD2

CDR3 protein: CASTPRGASYNEQFF
CDR3 DNA: TGTGCCAGCACCCCTCGGGGGGCCTCCTACAATGAGCAGTTCTTC
J gene: TRBJ2-1
V gene: TRBV6-6
clone size: NA
D gene: NA